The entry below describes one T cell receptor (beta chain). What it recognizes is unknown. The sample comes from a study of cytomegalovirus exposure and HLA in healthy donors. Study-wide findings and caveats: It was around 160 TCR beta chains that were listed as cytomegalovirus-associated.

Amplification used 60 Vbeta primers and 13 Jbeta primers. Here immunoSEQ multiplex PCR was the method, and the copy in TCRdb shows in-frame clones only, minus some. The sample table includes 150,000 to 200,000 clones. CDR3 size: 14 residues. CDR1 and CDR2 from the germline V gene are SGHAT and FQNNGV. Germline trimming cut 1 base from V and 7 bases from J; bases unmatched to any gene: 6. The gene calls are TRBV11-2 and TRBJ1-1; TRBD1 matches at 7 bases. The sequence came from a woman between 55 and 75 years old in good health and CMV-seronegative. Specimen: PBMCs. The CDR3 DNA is TGTGCCAGCAGCTTAGTTCTCCAGGGGGGTGAAGCTTTCTTT. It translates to CASSLVLQGGEAFF.